These 7 T cell receptor beta chains were all obtained from the same sample, sequenced in a study of blood T cell repertoires in COVID-19. Repertoires were generated with immunoSEQ multiplex PCR, while TCRdb's copy carries only in-frame clones and drops some. The top ten clones hold approximately 1.2% of a sample with a few hundred thousand clones, 80% to 90% of them seen once. Sequences were obtained from peripheral blood. The source is a woman aged 45-65 years with acute or convalescent COVID-19.

This clone was seen repeatedly, ten times or more. J is TRBJ2-7 and V is TRBV5-1; TRBD2 agrees at 11 bases. The CDR3 loop spans 14 amino acids. The J segment lost 3 bases and the V segment lost 4 bases, leaving 3 bases of the junction unmatched. CDR1 is SGHRS and CDR2 is YFSETQ in the germline V gene. The CDR3 sequence: CASSTGTSGYEQYF. CDR3 DNA sequence: TGCGCCAGCAGCACGGGGACTAGCGGCTACGAGCAGTACTTC.

The chain links TRBV6-1 to TRBJ2-2; 8 nucleotides match TRBD2. Germline values: CDR1 MNHNS, CDR2 SASEGT. With V trimmed by 1 base and J by 3 bases, 4 bases remained unmatched. This CDR3 has 16 residues. The CDR3 here is CASSEDAGGYTGELFF. In DNA, the CDR3 is TGTGCCAGCAGTGAAGACGCGGGGGGATACACCGGGGAGCTGTTTTTT.

This clone appeared a single time. The chain joins TRBV18 to TRBJ1-1; unclear D gene. The CDR3 extends over 14 amino acids. V was cut by 0 bases and J by 9 bases, with 14 bases left in between. Germline-derived CDR1 and CDR2 are KGHSH and LQKENI. The DNA of the CDR3 is TGTGCCAGCTCACCACCCTCAGTCCCTGCCAAAGCTTTCTTT. This codes for CASSPPSVPAKAFF.

The CDR3 sequence is CASSLALAGATETQYF. The CDR3 bases are TGCGCCAGCAGCTTGGCTCTAGCGGGAGCAACGGAGACCCAGTACTTC. The V and J genes are TRBV5-1 and TRBJ2-5; 10 bases agree with TRBD2. This CDR3 has 16 residues. The V and J ends lost 0 bases and 5 bases, in that order; junction bases with no gene match: 7. Germline CDR1 and CDR2: SGHRS and YFSETQ.

By share, this clone counts as medium-sized (0.01 to 0.1%). V is TRBV15 and J is TRBJ1-1; a possible D gene is TRBD1 (5 bases). This CDR3 spans 16 amino acids. V lost 1 base and J lost 2, with 14 bases in between. Per germline, CDR1 LNHNV and CDR2 YYDKDF (reference sequence). Written as DNA, the CDR3 is TGTGCCACCAGCAGAGGATTTACAGGACGTAACACTGAAGCTTTCTTT. Residues: CATSRGFTGRNTEAFF.

In its sample, this clone was seen a few times. This CDR3 is also generated by other DNA sequences in the sample. The rearrangement uses TRBV6-5 and TRBJ2-7, with 8 bases matching TRBD1. Germline trimming cut 8 bases from V and 5 bases from J; bases unmatched to any gene: 8. Germline-derived CDR1 and CDR2 are MNHEY and SVGAGI. This CDR3 comprises 13 residues. Here the CDR3 DNA reads TGTGCCAGCGCGGGACAGGTTGGCGACGAGCAGTACGTC. Protein: CASAGQVGDEQYV.

The CDR3 protein is CASSETGHYTGELFF. Here the CDR3 DNA reads TGCGCCAGCAGCGAGACAGGGCATTACACCGGGGAGCTGTTTTTT. This chain connects TRBV5-1 to TRBJ2-2; the match to TRBD1 covers 7 bases. The CDR3 spans 15 residues. CDR1 and CDR2 from the germline V gene are SGHRS and YFSETQ. After removal of 4 bases from V and 3 bases from J, the junction contained 6 bases not matched to a gene.